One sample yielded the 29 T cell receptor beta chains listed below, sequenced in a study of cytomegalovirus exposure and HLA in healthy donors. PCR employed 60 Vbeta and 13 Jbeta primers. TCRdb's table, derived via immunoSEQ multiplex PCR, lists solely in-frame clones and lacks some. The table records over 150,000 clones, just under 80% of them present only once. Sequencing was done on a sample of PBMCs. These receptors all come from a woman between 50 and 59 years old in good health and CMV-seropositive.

The CDR3 spells CASSLPLDEKLFF. The CDR3, as DNA: TGTGCCAGCTCACTCCCCTTAGATGAAAAACTGTTTTTT. This rearrangement joins TRBV18 to TRBJ1-4; D not resolved. CDR3 length equals 13 residues. CDR1 KGHSH and CDR2 LQKENI come from the germline V gene. V was pared by 4 bases and J by 6 bases, with 9 bases between.

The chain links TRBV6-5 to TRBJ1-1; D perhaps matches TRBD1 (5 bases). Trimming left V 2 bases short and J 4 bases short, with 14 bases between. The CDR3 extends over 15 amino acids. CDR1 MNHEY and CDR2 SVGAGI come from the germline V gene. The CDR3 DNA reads TGTGCCAGCAGTTACCAGGCAGGGTCTTTCACTGAAGCTTTCTTT. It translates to CASSYQAGSFTEAFF.

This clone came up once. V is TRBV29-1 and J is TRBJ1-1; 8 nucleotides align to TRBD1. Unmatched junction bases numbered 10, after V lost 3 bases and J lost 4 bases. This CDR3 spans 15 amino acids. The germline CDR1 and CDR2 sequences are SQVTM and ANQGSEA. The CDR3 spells CSVDLRGRKSTEAFF. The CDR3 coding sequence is TGCAGCGTTGACCTCAGGGGGCGTAAATCCACTGAAGCTTTCTTT.

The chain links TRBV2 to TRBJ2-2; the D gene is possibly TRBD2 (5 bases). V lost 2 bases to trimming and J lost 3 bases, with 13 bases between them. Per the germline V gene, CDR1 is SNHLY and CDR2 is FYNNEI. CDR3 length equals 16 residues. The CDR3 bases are TGTGCCAGCAGTGAACGCCTAAACGGGGACACCGGGGAGCTGTTTTTT. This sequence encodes CASSERLNGDTGELFF.

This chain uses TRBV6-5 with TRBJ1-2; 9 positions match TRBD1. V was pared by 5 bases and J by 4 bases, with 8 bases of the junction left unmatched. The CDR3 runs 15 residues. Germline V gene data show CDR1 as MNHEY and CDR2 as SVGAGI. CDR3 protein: CASSADRGWFYGYTF. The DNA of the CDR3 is TGTGCCAGCAGTGCCGACAGGGGGTGGTTCTATGGCTACACCTTC.

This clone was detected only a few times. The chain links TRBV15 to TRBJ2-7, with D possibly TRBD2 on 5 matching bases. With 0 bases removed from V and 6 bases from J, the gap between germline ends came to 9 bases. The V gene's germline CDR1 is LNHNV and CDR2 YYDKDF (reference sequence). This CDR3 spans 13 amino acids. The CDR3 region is CATSREPGSEQYF. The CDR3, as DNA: TGTGCCACCAGCAGAGAGCCGGGGAGCGAGCAGTACTTC.

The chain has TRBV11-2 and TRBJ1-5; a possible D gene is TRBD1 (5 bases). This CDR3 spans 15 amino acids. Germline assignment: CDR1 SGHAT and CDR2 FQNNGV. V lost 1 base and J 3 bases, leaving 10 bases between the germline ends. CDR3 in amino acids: CASSLVSGINQPQHF. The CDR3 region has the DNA TGTGCCAGCAGCTTAGTATCAGGGATCAATCAGCCCCAGCATTTT.

The CDR3 DNA reads TGTGCCAGTACCCCCCCGGGACTAGGACAATATGAGCAGTTCTTC. Translated: CASTPPGLGQYEQFF. This rearrangement joins TRBV19 to TRBJ2-1; 8 nucleotides match TRBD2. Germline V gives CDR1 LNHDA, CDR2 SQIVND (reference sequence). This CDR3 contains 15 residues. V lost 7 bases to trimming and J lost 8 bases; unmatched junction nucleotides: 13.

This chain's CDR3 is CASRLFVRAYEQYF. The DNA for the CDR3 is TGTGCCAGCAGACTCTTTGTGCGAGCGTACGAGCAGTACTTC. The genes are TRBV27 and TRBJ2-5, with D unresolved. The J call may not be correct, given that the DNA end is closer to TRBJ2-7. Germline CDR1 reads MNHEY; CDR2 reads SMNVEV (reference sequence). There are 14 residues in the CDR3.

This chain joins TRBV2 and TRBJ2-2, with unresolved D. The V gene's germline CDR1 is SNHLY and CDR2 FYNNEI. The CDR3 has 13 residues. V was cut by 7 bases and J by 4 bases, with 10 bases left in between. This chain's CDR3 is CASKRDSTGELFF. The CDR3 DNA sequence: TGTGCCAGCAAGAGAGATTCCACCGGGGAGCTGTTTTTT.

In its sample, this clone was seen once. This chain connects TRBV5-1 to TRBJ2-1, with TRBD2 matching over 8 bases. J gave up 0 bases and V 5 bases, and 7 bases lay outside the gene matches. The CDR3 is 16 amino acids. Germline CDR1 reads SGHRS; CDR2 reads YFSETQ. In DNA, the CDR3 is TGCGCCAGCAGTCGATCCGGGACTAGCTCCTACAATGAGCAGTTCTTC. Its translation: CASSRSGTSSYNEQFF.

The CDR3 reads CAWSTRGSLAKNIQYF. The CDR3 DNA follows: TGTGCCTGGAGTACCAGGGGGTCTCTAGCCAAAAACATTCAGTACTTC. The J gene is TRBJ2-4, the V gene TRBV30; TRBD1 agrees at 7 bases. V dropped 2 bases and J dropped 0; count of bases not matched to a gene: 7. The germline gives CDR1 GTSNPN, CDR2 SVGIG (reference sequence). This CDR3 has 16 residues.

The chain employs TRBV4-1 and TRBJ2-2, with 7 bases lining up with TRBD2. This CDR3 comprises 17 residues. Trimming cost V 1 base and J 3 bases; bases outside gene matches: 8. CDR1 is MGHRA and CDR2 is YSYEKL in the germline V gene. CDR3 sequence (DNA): TGCGCCAGCAGCCAAGGTCTGGCGGGGGTCCACACCGGGGAGCTGTTTTTT. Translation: CASSQGLAGVHTGELFF.

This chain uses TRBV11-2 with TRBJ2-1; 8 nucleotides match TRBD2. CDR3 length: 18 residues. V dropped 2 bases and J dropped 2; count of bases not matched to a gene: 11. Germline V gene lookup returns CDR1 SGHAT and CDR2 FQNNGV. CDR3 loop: CASSLSAGALPPYNEQFF. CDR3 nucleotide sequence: TGTGCCAGCAGCTTATCAGCGGGGGCCCTACCCCCCTACAATGAGCAGTTCTTC.

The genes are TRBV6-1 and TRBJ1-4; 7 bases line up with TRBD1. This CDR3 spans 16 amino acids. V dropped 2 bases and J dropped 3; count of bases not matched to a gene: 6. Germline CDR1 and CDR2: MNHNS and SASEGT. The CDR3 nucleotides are TGTGCCAGCAGTGAACAAGACAGGGTGGCTAATGAAAAACTGTTTTTT. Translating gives CASSEQDRVANEKLFF.

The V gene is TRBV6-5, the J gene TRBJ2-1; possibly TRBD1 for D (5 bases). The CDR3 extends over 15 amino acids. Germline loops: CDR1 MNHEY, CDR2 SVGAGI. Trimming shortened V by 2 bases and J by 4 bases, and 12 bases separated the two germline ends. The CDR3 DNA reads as TGTGCCAGCAGTTACGGCGCAGGGAAGTACAATGAGCAGTTCTTC. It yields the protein CASSYGAGKYNEQFF.

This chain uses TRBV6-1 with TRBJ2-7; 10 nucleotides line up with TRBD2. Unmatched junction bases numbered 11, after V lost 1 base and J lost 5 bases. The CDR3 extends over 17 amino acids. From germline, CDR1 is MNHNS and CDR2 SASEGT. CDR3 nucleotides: TGTGCCAGCAGTGAAGAGGTAGCGGGGGGTCCGTGGGACGAGCAGTACTTC. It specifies CASSEEVAGGPWDEQYF.

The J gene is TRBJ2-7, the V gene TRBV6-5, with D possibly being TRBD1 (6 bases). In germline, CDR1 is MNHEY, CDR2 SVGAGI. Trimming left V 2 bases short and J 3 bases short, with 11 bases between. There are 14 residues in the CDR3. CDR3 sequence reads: CASSYPLQGYEQYF. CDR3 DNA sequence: TGTGCCAGCAGTTACCCTCTACAGGGCTACGAGCAGTACTTC.

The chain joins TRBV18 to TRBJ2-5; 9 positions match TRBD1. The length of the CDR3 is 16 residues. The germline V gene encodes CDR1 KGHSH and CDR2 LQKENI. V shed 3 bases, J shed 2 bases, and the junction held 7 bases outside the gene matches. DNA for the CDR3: TGTGCCAGCTCACCCCTAACTGGACAGGGGCAAGAGACCCAGTACTTC. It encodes CASSPLTGQGQETQYF.

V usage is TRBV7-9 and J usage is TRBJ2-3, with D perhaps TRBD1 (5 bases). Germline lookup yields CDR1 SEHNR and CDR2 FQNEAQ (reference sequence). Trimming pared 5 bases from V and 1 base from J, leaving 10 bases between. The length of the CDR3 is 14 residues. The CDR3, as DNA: TGTGCCAGCAGCATACTACAGGGCACAGATACGCAGTATTTT. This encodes CASSILQGTDTQYF.

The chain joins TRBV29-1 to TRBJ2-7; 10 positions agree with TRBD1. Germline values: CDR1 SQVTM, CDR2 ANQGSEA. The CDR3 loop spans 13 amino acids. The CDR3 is CSVGQGNSYEQYF. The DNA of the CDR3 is TGCAGTGTGGGACAGGGGAATTCCTACGAGCAGTACTTC.

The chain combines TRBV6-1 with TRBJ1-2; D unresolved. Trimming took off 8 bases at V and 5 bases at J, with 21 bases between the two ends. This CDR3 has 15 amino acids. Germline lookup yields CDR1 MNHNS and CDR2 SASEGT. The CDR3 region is CASYPAGRREYGYTF. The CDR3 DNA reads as TGTGCCAGCTACCCCGCGGGCCGCCGTGAGTATGGCTACACCTTC.

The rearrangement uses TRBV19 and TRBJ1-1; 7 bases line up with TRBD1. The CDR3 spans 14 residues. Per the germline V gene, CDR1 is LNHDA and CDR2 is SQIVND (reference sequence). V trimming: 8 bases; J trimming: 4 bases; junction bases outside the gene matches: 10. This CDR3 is CASLPDRVGTEAFF. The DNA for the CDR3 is TGTGCCAGTCTACCCGACAGGGTAGGCACTGAAGCTTTCTTT. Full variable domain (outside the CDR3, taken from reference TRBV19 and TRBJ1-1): DGGITQSPKYLFRKEGQNVTLSCEQNLNHDAMYWYRQDPGQGLRLIYYSQIVNDFQKGDIAEGYSVSREKKESFPLTVTSAQKNPTAFYLCASLPDRVGTEAFFGQGTRLTVV.

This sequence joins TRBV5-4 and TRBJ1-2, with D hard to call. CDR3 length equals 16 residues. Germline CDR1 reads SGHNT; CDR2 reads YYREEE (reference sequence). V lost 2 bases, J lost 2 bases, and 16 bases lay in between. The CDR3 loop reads CASSFDGLDKNYGYTF. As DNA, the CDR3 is TGTGCCAGCAGCTTTGATGGACTCGACAAGAACTATGGCTACACCTTC.

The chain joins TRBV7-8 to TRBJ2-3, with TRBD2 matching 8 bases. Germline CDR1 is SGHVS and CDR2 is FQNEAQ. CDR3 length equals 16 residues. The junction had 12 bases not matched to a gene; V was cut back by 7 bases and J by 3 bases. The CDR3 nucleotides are TGTGCCAGCACCAAGGGGCGGGGGGATCGGACAGATACGCAGTATTTT. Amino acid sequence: CASTKGRGDRTDTQYF.

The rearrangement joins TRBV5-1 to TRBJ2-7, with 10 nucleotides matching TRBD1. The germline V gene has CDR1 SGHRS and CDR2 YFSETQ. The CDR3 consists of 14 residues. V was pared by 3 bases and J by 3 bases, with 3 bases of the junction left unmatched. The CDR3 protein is CASSSGQGLYEQYF. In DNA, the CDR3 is TGCGCCAGCAGCTCGGGACAGGGGCTCTACGAGCAGTACTTC.

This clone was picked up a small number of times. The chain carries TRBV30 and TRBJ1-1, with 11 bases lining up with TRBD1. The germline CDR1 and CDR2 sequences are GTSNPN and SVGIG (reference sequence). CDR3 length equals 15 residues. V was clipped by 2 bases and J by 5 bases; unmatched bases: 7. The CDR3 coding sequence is TGTGCCTGGAGTCTCAGGACAGGGGGCATTACTGAAGCTTTCTTT. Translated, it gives CAWSLRTGGITEAFF.

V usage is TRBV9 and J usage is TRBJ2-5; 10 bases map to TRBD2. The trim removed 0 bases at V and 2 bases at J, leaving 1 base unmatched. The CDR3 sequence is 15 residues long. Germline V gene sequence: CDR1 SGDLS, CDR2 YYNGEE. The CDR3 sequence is CASSVGGLAQETQYF. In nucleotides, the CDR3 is TGTGCCAGCAGCGTAGGGGGACTAGCGCAAGAGACCCAGTACTTC.

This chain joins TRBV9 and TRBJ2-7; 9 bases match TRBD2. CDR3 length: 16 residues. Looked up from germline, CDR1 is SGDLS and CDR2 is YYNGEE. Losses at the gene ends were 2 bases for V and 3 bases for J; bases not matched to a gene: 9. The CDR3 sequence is CASSVGRSGGLYEQYF. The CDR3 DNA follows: TGTGCCAGCAGCGTGGGACGAAGCGGGGGGCTCTACGAGCAGTACTTC.